Below, 22 T cell receptor beta chains from the same sample are listed, as sequenced in a study of tumor-infiltrating lymphocytes in oesophageal squamous cell carcinoma. A single record per CDR3 protein comes from TCRdb applying MiXCR to the PCR reads. The repertoire includes about 24,000 distinct CDR3 sequences, 30% to 40% of them detected once, and 20% to 25% sits in the top ten. The sequencing input was esophageal tumor tissue. These receptors originate from a male donor with esophageal squamous cell carcinoma.

This clonotype has just a few counts. The chain uses TRBV7-2 and TRBJ2-6; 13 bases line up with TRBD2. Germline V gene lookup returns CDR1 SGHTA and CDR2 FQGNSA. The CDR3 runs to 18 residues. J was trimmed by 4 bases and V by 5 bases; bases with no gene match: 8. The CDR3 region has the DNA TGTGCCAGCAGCATTAGGACTAGCGGGAGCTCCGGGGCCAACGTCCTGACTTTC. It is translated as CASSIRTSGSSGANVLTF.

This clonotype was seen only a few times. The rearrangement links TRBV5-1 to TRBJ1-2; D gene unclear. V lost 3 bases to trimming and J lost 5 bases, with 5 bases between them. The CDR3 is made up of 11 amino acids. Germline V gives CDR1 SGHRS, CDR2 YFSETQ. CDR3 residues: CASSSEYGYTF. The CDR3 region has the DNA TGCGCCAGCAGCTCAGAATATGGCTACACCTTC.

V gene TRBV18 combines with J gene TRBJ2-1; TRBD1 or TRBD2 may be the D gene (6 bases each). The CDR3 is made up of 18 amino acids. Germline loops: CDR1 KGHSH, CDR2 LQKENI. V was trimmed by 3 bases and J by 9 bases, leaving 27 bases between them. This CDR3 reads CASSPEGGARGIGGEQFF. The CDR3 nucleotides are TGTGCCAGCTCACCGGAGGGTGGAGCGCGAGGTATAGGGGGTGAGCAGTTCTTC.

This clonotype was detected ten times or more. A much larger clone lies one base from this, so it may be a read error. The chain employs TRBV28 and TRBJ2-5, with 10 positions matching TRBD2. The DNA end lines up better with TRBJ2-1; the J call may be wrong. The germline V gene encodes CDR1 MDHEN and CDR2 SYDVKM. The CDR3 is 14 residues long. The CDR3 DNA is TGTGCCAGCAGTAGACTAGCGGGCACCTACGAGCAGTTCTTC. The encoded protein is CASSRLAGTYEQFF.

This clonotype was recorded once. Because the CDR3 is missing its conserved closing phenylalanine or tryptophan, this is likely a read error. It is unclear where the CDR3 begins or ends on the DNA, so no DNA is shown, and the CDR3 is as TCRdb lists it. The gene calls are TRBV28 and TRBJ2-3; the table calls TRBD1, which could not be checked here. The CDR3 totals 15 residues, both ends included. CDR1 is MDHEN, CDR2 SYDVKM, per germline. The CDR3 protein is CASSLLDTYGYTFGS.

The chain uses TRBV7-8 and TRBJ2-1, with 9 bases aligning to TRBD2. Germline V gene data show CDR1 as SGHVS and CDR2 as FQNEAQ. After removal of 5 bases from V and 3 bases from J, the junction contained 5 bases not matched to a gene. The length of the CDR3 is 15 residues. This CDR3 reads CASSLLAGNYNEQFF. The DNA of the CDR3 is TGTGCCAGCAGCCTTCTAGCGGGGAACTACAATGAGCAGTTCTTC.

CDR3 DNA sequence: TGTGCCAGCAGCTTGGGACTAGCGAGCTCCTACGAGCAGTACTTC. This gives the protein CASSLGLASSYEQYF. This chain uses TRBV5-6 with TRBJ2-7; 8 bases align to TRBD2. Trimming at V came to 0 bases and at J to 0 bases, leaving 2 bases not matched to a gene. Germline-derived CDR1 and CDR2 are SGHDT and YYEEEE. There are 15 residues in the CDR3.

Details on this clonotype: The junction departs from the called germline gene at one end, perhaps through a read error. The chain combines TRBV6-4 with TRBJ1-6; D possibly corresponds to TRBD1 (5 bases). The germline CDR1 and CDR2 sequences are MRHNA and SNTAGT. This CDR3 is built from 14 residues. The CDR3 sequence: CASSETAYNSPLHF. CDR3 DNA sequence: TGTGCCAGCAGTGAGACAGCCTATAATTCACCCCTCCACTTC.

By sample fraction, this clonotype is medium-sized. The rearrangement uses TRBV7-2 and TRBJ2-2; tentative D call: TRBD1 (6 bases). Germline V gene sequence: CDR1 SGHTA, CDR2 FQGNSA. V lost 5 bases to trimming and J lost 1 base, with 14 bases between them. The CDR3 extends over 16 amino acids. The CDR3: CASSITDRENTGELFF. DNA for the CDR3: TGTGCCAGCAGCATAACGGACAGAGAGAACACCGGGGAGCTGTTTTTT. Complete variable domain (other parts from reference TRBV7-2 and TRBJ2-2): GAGVSQSPSNKVTEKGKDVELRCDPISGHTALYWYRQSLGQGLEFLIYFQGNSAPDKSGLPSDRFSAERTGGSVSTLTIQRTQQEDSAVYLCASSITDRENTGELFFGEGSRLTVL.

The rearrangement links TRBV6-1 to TRBJ1-5; the D is unclear. Trimming stripped 7 bases from V and 0 bases from J, with 10 bases between. Looked up from germline, CDR1 is MNHNS and CDR2 is SASEGT. CDR3 length equals 14 residues. The CDR3 DNA sequence: TGTGCCAGCACCGGAACGAATAGCAATCAGCCCCAGCATTTT. This codes for CASTGTNSNQPQHF.

This clonotype was picked up a small number of times. The rearrangement links TRBV7-6 to TRBJ2-3; D is perhaps TRBD1 or TRBD2 (5 bases each). CDR3 length equals 13 residues. CDR1 and CDR2 from the germline V gene are SGHVS and FNYEAQ. V lost 0 bases, J lost 5 bases, and 6 bases lay in between. The CDR3 sequence: CASSLARGDTQYF. The CDR3 nucleotides read TGTGCCAGCAGCTTAGCGAGGGGAGATACGCAGTATTTT.

This clonotype is medium-sized. The chain is built from TRBV7-6 and TRBJ2-2, with 9 bases fitting TRBD2. Germline V gene lookup returns CDR1 SGHVS and CDR2 FNYEAQ. CDR3 length: 16 residues. V lost 5 bases and J lost 4; bases outside the gene matches: 8. This CDR3 is CASSVEAGGATGELFF. The CDR3 nucleotides read TGTGCCAGCAGCGTTGAAGCGGGGGGAGCCACCGGGGAGCTGTTTTTT.

This clonotype showed up many times. This chain uses TRBV5-6 with TRBJ2-5; D is unclear. Germline CDR1 SGHDT, CDR2 YYEEEE. V shed 4 bases and J shed 0 bases, with 10 bases lying between them. The CDR3 is made up of 14 amino acids. In DNA form, the CDR3 reads TGTGCCAGCAGCGGGGTGGGGTACCAAGAGACCCAGTACTTC. It specifies CASSGVGYQETQYF.

This clonotype is labeled as medium-sized. Here the CDR3 DNA reads TGTGCCAGCAGCTTAGGAGTGTTTGGGTACGAGCAGTACTTC. Its protein product is CASSLGVFGYEQYF. This chain joins TRBV7-8 and TRBJ2-7; D unresolved. Trimming removed 1 base at V and 4 bases at J, with 11 bases between. The CDR3 is made up of 14 amino acids. Germline CDR1 SGHVS, CDR2 FQNEAQ.

This rearrangement joins TRBV6-6 to TRBJ1-5; tentative D call: TRBD1 (5 bases). Trimming cost V 6 bases and J 1 base, with 13 bases left between them. Germline V CDR1 and CDR2: MNHNY, SVGAGI (reference sequence). The CDR3 runs 15 residues. The CDR3 is CASRATDGSNQPQHF. The CDR3 DNA sequence: TGTGCCAGCAGAGCGACAGATGGGAGCAATCAGCCCCAGCATTTT.

As concerns this clonotype: Here the CDR3 omits its conserved ending phenylalanine or tryptophan, so a read error is the likely source. The limits of the CDR3 on the DNA are not certain, so only TCRdb's listed CDR3 is given. This chain uses TRBV5-1 with TRBJ2-5. The CDR3 totals 17 residues, both ends included. CDR1 and CDR2 from the germline V gene are SGHRS and YFSETQ. The CDR3 loop reads CASSLAGISNYGYTFGS.

Regarding this clonotype: The conserved final phenylalanine or tryptophan is absent from the CDR3, which likely points to a read error. No DNA is shown, since the ends of the CDR3 on it are uncertain; the CDR3 is the one TCRdb lists. The rearrangement joins TRBV7-3 to TRBJ2-3; the table's D gene call, TRBD1, was not cross checked with the DNA. The CDR3 is 15 amino acids long, termini counted. Germline V gene sequence: CDR1 SGHTA, CDR2 FQGTGA. CDR3 in amino acids: CASSSRGGYEQYFGP.

This clonotype was counted many times. The rearrangement joins TRBV5-1 to TRBJ2-1; D uncertain. Germline V gene data show CDR1 as SGHRS and CDR2 as YFSETQ. This CDR3 has 15 amino acids. The V end lost 0 bases, the J end lost 0 bases, and 7 bases lay between the germline ends. The CDR3 DNA reads as TGCGCCAGCAGCTTGGACTGGAGCTCCTACAATGAGCAGTTCTTC. It yields the protein CASSLDWSSYNEQFF. Filled out from reference TRBV5-1 and TRBJ2-1, the complete variable domain reads KAGVTQTPRYLIKTRGQQVTLSCSPISGHRSVSWYQQTPGQGLQFLFEYFSETQRNKGNFPGRFSGRQFSNSRSEMNVSTLELGDSALYLCASSLDWSSYNEQFFGPGTRLTVL.

V usage is TRBV24-1 and J usage is TRBJ2-5; TRBD1 matches at 8 bases. This CDR3 contains 16 residues. The V gene's germline CDR1 is KGHDR and CDR2 SFDVKD. V dropped 1 base and J dropped 2; count of bases not matched to a gene: 5. The CDR3, as DNA: TGTGCCACCAGTGATTTTGGGACAGGCCCTCAAGAGACCCAGTACTTC. Protein: CATSDFGTGPQETQYF.

The J gene is TRBJ1-5, the V gene TRBV7-8; D may be TRBD1 (5 bases). Trimming removed 5 bases at V and 4 bases at J, with 12 bases between. This CDR3 region has 14 residues. From germline, CDR1 is SGHVS and CDR2 FQNEAQ. CDR3 nucleotides: TGTGCCAGCAGCCTAGGGACCTTTAATCAGCCCCAGCATTTT. Translation: CASSLGTFNQPQHF.

This clonotype appeared many times. The junction and the germline gene differ at one end; a read error may be behind it. The chain is built from TRBV12-3 or TRBV12-4 and TRBJ2-1; TRBD1 matches at 7 bases. This CDR3 has 14 residues. The CDR3 region is CASSFDREYSPLHF. The CDR3 bases are TGTGCCAGCAGTTTTGACAGGGAATATTCACCCCTCCACTTC.

To note about this clonotype: The conserved closing phenylalanine or tryptophan is absent in this CDR3, likely reflecting a read error. The DNA is left out, because the CDR3 cannot be placed on it with certainty; the CDR3 is given as TCRdb lists it. This chain links TRBV10-3 with TRBJ2-7; the tabulated D call, TRBD1, remains unverified against the DNA. Inclusive of both ends, the CDR3 amounts to 18 amino acids. Germline V lookup: CDR1 ENHRY, CDR2 SYGVKD. CDR3 sequence reads: CAITRGAGSPNYGYNFGS.